This TCR beta chain was sequenced in a study of blood T cell repertoires in COVID-19. Using immunoSEQ multiplex PCR, the repertoire was profiled, and TCRdb retains in-frame clones only, with some absent. The sample contains 200,000 to 250,000 clones, approximately 84% of which appear only once. Per the germline V gene, CDR1 is SEHNR and CDR2 is FQNEAQ (reference sequence). This CDR3 is 16 amino acids long. Trimming removed 5 bases from V and 5 bases from J; junction bases left unmatched: 11. V gene TRBV7-9 combines with J gene TRBJ1-4, with TRBD1 matching 7 bases. The sequence came from an elderly man with acute or convalescent COVID-19. The sequenced sample consisted of peripheral blood. In DNA form, the CDR3 reads TGTGCCAGCAGCCGACAGGGTAATTACGGGAATGAAAAACTGTTTTTT. Protein sequence: CASSRQGNYGNEKLFF.